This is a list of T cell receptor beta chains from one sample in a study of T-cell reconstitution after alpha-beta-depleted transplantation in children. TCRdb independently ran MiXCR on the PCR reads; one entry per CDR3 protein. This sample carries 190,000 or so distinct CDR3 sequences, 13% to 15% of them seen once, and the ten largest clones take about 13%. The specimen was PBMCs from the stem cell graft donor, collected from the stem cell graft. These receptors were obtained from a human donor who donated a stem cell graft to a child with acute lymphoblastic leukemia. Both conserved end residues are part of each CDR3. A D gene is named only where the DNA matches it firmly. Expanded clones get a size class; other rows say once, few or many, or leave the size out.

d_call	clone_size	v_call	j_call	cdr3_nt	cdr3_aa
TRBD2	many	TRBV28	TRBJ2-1	TGTGCCAGCAGTTTACTAGCGGGAGGGGCTCGGAATGAGCAGTTCTTC	CASSLLAGGARNEQFF
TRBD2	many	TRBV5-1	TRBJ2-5	TGCGCCAGCAGCGGTGGGACTAGCGGGAGCGTTCGTGAGACCCAGTACTTC	CASSGGTSGSVRETQYF
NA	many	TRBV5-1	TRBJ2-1	TGCGCCAGCAGCCTTCGGTCGGGAGCGGAGCAGTTCTTC	CASSLRSGAEQFF
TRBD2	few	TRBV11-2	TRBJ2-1	TGTGCCAGCAGCAGAGGACTAGCGGGAAATCAGAATGAGCAGTTCTTC	CASSRGLAGNQNEQFF
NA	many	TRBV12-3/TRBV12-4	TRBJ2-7	TGTGCCAGCAGTTTTCTTGGGGGTAGATTCGAGCAGTACTTC	CASSFLGGRFEQYF
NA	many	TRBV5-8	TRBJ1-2	TGTGCCAGCAGGCGTCTGCCTGAGATCGATGGCTACACCTTC	CASRRLPEIDGYTF
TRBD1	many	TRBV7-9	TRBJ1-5	TGTGCCAGCAGCTCCGGGACAGGGTTATGGAGCAATCAGCCCCAGCATTTT	CASSSGTGLWSNQPQHF
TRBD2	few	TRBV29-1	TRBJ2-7	TGCAGCGTTGAAGATTTCAGCGGGAGCTCCAACGAGCAGTACTTC	CSVEDFSGSSNEQYF
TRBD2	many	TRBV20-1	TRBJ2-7	TGCAGTGCTAGCCTAAGGACTAGCGGGAGCTACGAGCAGTACTTC	CSASLRTSGSYEQYF
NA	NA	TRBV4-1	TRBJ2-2	TGCGCCAGCAGCCGCAACAGGGTCACCGGGGAGCTGTTTTTT	CASSRNRVTGELFF
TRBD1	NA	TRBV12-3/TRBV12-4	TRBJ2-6	TGTGCCAGCAGTCATTCCGGGACAGGGGCTTCTGGGGCCAACGTCCTGACTTTC	CASSHSGTGASGANVLTF
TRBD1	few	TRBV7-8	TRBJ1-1	TGTGCCAGCAGCTCCCCGGACAGGGAGGGCACTGAAGCTTTCTTT	CASSSPDREGTEAFF
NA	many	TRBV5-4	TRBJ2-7	TGTGCCAGCAGCCGCCGGTCGGGGGGCGAGGGGACCTACGAGCAGTACTTC	CASSRRSGGEGTYEQYF
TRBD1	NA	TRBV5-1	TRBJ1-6	TGCGCCAGCAGCTTGAGTGCAGGGGGCAATTCACCCCTCCACTTT	CASSLSAGGNSPLHF
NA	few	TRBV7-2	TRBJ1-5	TGTGCCAGCAGCGGGGCAGGCGGTCGGGGGACCAATCAGCCCCAGCATTTT	CASSGAGGRGTNQPQHF
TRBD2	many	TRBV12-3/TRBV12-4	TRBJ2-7	TGTGCCAGCAGCCCAAGCGGGAGAGGAAACGAGCAGTACTTC	CASSPSGRGNEQYF
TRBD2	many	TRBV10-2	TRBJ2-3	TGCGCCAGCAGCCCCTTAGCGGGGACAGATACGCAGTATTTT	CASSPLAGTDTQYF
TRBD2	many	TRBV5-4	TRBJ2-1	TGTGCCAGCAGCGCGCCCGAGCGGGAGTGGCGCTTC	CASSAPEREWRF
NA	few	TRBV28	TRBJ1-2	TGTGCCAGCAGTTCGGACAGATCCTATGGCTACACCTTC	CASSSDRSYGYTF
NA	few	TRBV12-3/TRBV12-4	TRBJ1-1	TGTGCCAGCAGTTTCGCCTGGGACACTGAAGCTTTCTTT	CASSFAWDTEAFF
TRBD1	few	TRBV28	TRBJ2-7	TGTGCCAGCAGTGCGGACAGGGAGGCCTACGAGCAGTACTTC	CASSADREAYEQYF
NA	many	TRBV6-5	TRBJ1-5	TGTGCCAGCAGCTACGGGGGGAACAATCAGCCCCAGCATTTT	CASSYGGNNQPQHF
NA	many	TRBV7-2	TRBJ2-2	TGTGCCAGCAGCTTATGGAGCGGTAACACCGGGGAGCTGTTTTTT	CASSLWSGNTGELFF
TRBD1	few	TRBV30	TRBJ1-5	TGTGCCTGGAGACAGGGGTCGAGTCAGCCCCAGCATTTT	CAWRQGSSQPQHF
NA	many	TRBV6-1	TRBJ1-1	TGTGCCAGCAGTGAATGGGGAGATAAAGCTTTCTTT	CASSEWGDKAFF
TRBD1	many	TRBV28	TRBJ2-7	TGTGCCAGCAGTGACAGGGTCCCATCCTACGAGCAGTACTTC	CASSDRVPSYEQYF
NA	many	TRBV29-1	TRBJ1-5	TGCAGCGTTGGAGACAGAGATCAGCCCCAGCATTTT	CSVGDRDQPQHF
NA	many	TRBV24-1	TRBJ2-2	TGTGCCACTTCGGGACTCTCGAACACCGGGGAGCTGTTTTTT	CATSGLSNTGELFF
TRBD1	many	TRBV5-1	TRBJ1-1	TGCGCCAGCAGCCCTGGGACAGCGAACACTGAAGCTTTCTTT	CASSPGTANTEAFF
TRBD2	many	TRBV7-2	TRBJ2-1	TGTGCCAGCAGCCCCGGGACTAGCAGGCCCTCTCATTTC	CASSPGTSRPSHF
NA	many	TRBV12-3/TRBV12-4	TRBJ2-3	TGTGCCAGCAAACTCCTCAACACAGATACGCAGTATTTT	CASKLLNTDTQYF
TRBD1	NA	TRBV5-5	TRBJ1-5	TGTGCCAGCAGCATGGGACAGGCTAGCAATCAGCCCCAGCATTTT	CASSMGQASNQPQHF
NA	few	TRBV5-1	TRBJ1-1	TGCGCCAGCAGTATTACAGGGCTGGAGAACACTGAAGCTTTCTTT	CASSITGLENTEAFF